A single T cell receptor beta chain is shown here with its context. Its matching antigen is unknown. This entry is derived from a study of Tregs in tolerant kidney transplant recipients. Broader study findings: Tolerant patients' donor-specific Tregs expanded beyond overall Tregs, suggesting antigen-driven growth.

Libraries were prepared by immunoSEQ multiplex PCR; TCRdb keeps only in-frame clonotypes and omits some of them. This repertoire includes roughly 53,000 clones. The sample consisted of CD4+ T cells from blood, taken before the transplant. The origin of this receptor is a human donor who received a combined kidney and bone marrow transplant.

The CDR3 here is CASSPSRQGGEKLFF. The DNA read from the CDR3 is TGTGCCAGCTCACCATCGAGACAGGGGGGTGAAAAA. V usage is TRBV18 and J usage is TRBJ1-4, with 9 bases lining up with TRBD1. Read sequence stops 3 residues before the CDR3 end, and the germline J gene provides the missing end. Germline CDR1 KGHSH, CDR2 LQKENI. This CDR3 is 15 amino acids long. V was pared by 2 bases and J by 7 bases, with 5 bases of the junction left unmatched.